These 9 T cell receptor beta chains were sequenced from one sample in a study of T-cell reconstitution after alpha-beta-depleted transplantation in children. Unique molecular identifiers featured in how the TCRbeta library was prepared. MiXCR, run by TCRdb on the PCR reads, gives a single entry per CDR3 protein. The sample has hundreds of thousands of distinct CDR3 sequences, about an eighth seen once. The sample here was PBMCs, mostly from graft donor cells, taken 360 days after TCRalphabeta/CD19-depleted stem cell transplant. The receptor set was obtained from a male patient under 18 who had a stem cell transplant for acute myeloid leukemia, so the T cells may come from the graft donor.

This clonotype has only a few counts. This chain links TRBV7-6 with TRBJ2-1, with D possibly called TRBD1 or TRBD2 (5 bases each). In germline, CDR1 is SGHVS, CDR2 FNYEAQ. Trimming removed 0 bases from V and 4 bases from J, with 13 bases in between. This CDR3 is 16 amino acids long. CDR3 residues: CASSLAGAEGYNEQFF. Written as DNA, the CDR3 is TGTGCCAGCAGCTTAGCCGGGGCCGAAGGATACAATGAGCAGTTCTTC.

V usage is TRBV28 and J usage is TRBJ2-7; perhaps TRBD2 as D (6 bases). Per germline, CDR1 MDHEN and CDR2 SYDVKM. The CDR3 covers 15 residues. Between the trimmed V and J ends, which lost 5 bases and 6 bases, there was a span of 20 bases. CDR3 sequence reads: CASSLSGLKTAEQYF. The CDR3 coding sequence is TGTGCCAGCAGTCTTTCAGGACTAAAAACCGCCGAGCAGTACTTC.

There are many counts of this clonotype. V is TRBV12-3 or TRBV12-4 and J is TRBJ2-7, with D hard to call. CDR3 length: 13 amino acids. Between the trimmed V and J ends, which lost 2 bases and 1 base, there was a span of 6 bases. The CDR3 bases are TGTGCCAGCAGTTTAACGTTTTCCTACGAGCAGTACTTC. This sequence encodes CASSLTFSYEQYF.

This clonotype was detected ten times or more. This chain connects TRBV10-2 to TRBJ2-7, with 7 bases matching TRBD2. This CDR3 is built from 14 residues. The J segment lost 2 bases and the V segment lost 3 bases, leaving 4 bases of the junction unmatched. Germline assignment: CDR1 WSHSY and CDR2 SAAADI. Here the CDR3 reads CASSEIGLAYEQYF. CDR3 nucleotide sequence: TGCGCCAGCAGTGAAATTGGACTAGCCTACGAGCAGTACTTC.

This clonotype was seen only a few times. CDR3 bases: TGTGCCAGCAGTTACGGTCTAGCGGGTTTAATCCATGAGCAGTTCTTC. Amino acids: CASSYGLAGLIHEQFF. The chain links TRBV6-5 to TRBJ2-1, with 8 bases identical to TRBD2. Germline V gene sequence: CDR1 MNHEY, CDR2 SVGAGI. V lost 2 bases and J lost 8; bases outside the gene matches: 11. The CDR3 runs to 16 residues.

V and J are TRBV7-6 and TRBJ2-7, with 8 bases fitting TRBD2. Losses at the gene ends were 0 bases for V and 3 bases for J; bases not matched to a gene: 13. Germline CDR1 is SGHVS and CDR2 is FNYEAQ. There are 18 residues in the CDR3. For the CDR3, the DNA is TGTGCCAGCAGCTTAGCCCCCGGGAGGGCCTCCCAGATCTACGAGCAGTACTTC. Translation: CASSLAPGRASQIYEQYF.

This chain links TRBV7-2 with TRBJ2-7; D remains unclear. Looked up from germline, CDR1 is SGHTA and CDR2 is FQGNSA. Trimming shortened V by 4 bases and J by 9 bases, and 19 bases separated the two germline ends. The CDR3 is 14 residues long. The CDR3 here is CASSSLLRRWGQYF. CDR3 coding DNA: TGTGCCAGCAGCTCCCTACTTCGGCGATGGGGGCAGTACTTC.

Ten or more counts support this clonotype. V and J are TRBV2 and TRBJ2-3; D might be TRBD1 or TRBD2, each matching 6 bases. V was pared by 8 bases and J by 2 bases, with 11 bases between. Germline values: CDR1 SNHLY, CDR2 FYNNEI. This CDR3 comprises 13 residues. The CDR3 nucleotides are TGTGCCAGCGGGGGGCCCTTCACAGATACGCAGTATTTT. This encodes CASGGPFTDTQYF.

The V gene is TRBV7-9, the J gene TRBJ2-5; 9 positions agree with TRBD1. The CDR3 runs to 14 residues. V was pared by 7 bases and J by 1 base, with 4 bases of the junction left unmatched. Looked up from germline, CDR1 is SEHNR and CDR2 is FQNEAQ (reference sequence). The DNA for the CDR3 is TGTGCCAGCACTCCGGACAGGGGCCAAGAGACCCAGTACTTC. Translated, it gives CASTPDRGQETQYF.